The T cell receptor beta chain described here comes from a study of low-dose radiotherapy and immunotherapy resistance in tumors. Turning to the study itself: Cohort 2 patients were irradiated with 1 Gy every two weeks, reaching 13 Gy over 26 weeks.

Primers used for first-strand cDNA, a TRAV- and TRBV-specific set, covered both alpha and beta chains. TCRs underwent around 20 PCR cycles of amplification with a constant-region primer and V-primer adapter. Each CDR3 protein gets one entry after TCRdb re-called the reads with MiXCR. Among about 39,000 distinct CDR3 sequences listed, 30% to 35% were seen once. The length of the CDR3 is 15 residues. Trimming removed 8 bases at V and 7 bases at J, with 22 bases between. Stated time point: before trial treatment. Low-dose radiotherapy, low-dose cyclophosphamide, aspirin, ipilimumab and nivolumab were all given to the donors. Patients who could take part had advanced solid tumors with no tumor-infiltrating lymphocytes.

Sequencing was performed on PBMCs, taken before treatment. This sequence was found in a male donor with gallbladder cancer. V and J are TRBV5-3 and TRBJ1-5; a weak D match, TRBD1 (6 bases). Being an ORF, TRBV5-3 has a function that is uncertain. The CDR3 loop reads CASSPVGGLGQPQHF. DNA for the CDR3: TGTGCCAGCAGCCCGGTTGGGGGCCTCGGACAGCCCCAGCATTTT.